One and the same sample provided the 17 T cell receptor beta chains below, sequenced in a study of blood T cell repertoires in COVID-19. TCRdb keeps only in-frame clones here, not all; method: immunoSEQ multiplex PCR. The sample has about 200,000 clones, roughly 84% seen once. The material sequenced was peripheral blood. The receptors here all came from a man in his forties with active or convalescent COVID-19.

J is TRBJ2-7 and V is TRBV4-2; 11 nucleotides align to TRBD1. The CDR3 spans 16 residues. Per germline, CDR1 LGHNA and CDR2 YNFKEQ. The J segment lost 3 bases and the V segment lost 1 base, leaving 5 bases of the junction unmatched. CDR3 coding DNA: TGTGCCAGCAGCCAAGTGTGGGGACAGGGGGTCTACGAGCAGTACTTC. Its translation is CASSQVWGQGVYEQYF.

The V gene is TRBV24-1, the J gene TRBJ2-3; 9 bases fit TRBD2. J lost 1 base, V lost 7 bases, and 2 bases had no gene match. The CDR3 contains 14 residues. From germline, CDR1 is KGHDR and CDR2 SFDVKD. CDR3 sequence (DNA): TGTGCCACCAGCTGGACTAGCGGCACAGATACGCAGTATTTT. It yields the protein CATSWTSGTDTQYF.

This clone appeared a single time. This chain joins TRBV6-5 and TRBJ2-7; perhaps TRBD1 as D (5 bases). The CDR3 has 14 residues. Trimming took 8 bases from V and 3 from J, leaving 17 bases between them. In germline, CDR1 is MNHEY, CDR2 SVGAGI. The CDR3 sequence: CASLRAGLNYEQYF. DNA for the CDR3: TGTGCCAGCCTCAGGGCAGGCTTAAACTACGAGCAGTACTTC.

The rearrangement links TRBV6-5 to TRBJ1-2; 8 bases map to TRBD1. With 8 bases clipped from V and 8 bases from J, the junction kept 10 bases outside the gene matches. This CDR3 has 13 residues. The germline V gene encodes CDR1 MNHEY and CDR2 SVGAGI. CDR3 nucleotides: TGTGCCAGCCGCTTCGACAGGGGTCGGGGCTACACCTTC. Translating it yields CASRFDRGRGYTF.

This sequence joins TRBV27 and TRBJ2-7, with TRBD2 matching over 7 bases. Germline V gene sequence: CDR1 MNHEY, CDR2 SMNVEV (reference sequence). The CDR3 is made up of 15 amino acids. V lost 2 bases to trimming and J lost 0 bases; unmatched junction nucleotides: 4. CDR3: CASSLDASGSYEQYF. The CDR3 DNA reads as TGTGCCAGCAGTTTAGATGCTAGCGGCTCCTACGAGCAGTACTTC.

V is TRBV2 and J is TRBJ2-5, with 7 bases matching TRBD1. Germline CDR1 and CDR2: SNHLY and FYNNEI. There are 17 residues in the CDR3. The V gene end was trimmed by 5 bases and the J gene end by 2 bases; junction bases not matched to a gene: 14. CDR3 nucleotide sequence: TGTGCCAGCAGTCACCTATCTTCCGGGACAGAACAAGAGACCCAGTACTTC. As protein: CASSHLSSGTEQETQYF.

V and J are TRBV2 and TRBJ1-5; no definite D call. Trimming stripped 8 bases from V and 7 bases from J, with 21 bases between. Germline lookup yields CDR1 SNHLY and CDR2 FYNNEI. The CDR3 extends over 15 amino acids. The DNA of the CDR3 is TGTGCCAGCTCCGGGAGGGCAGAGAAGGACCAGCCCCAGCATTTT. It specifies CASSGRAEKDQPQHF.

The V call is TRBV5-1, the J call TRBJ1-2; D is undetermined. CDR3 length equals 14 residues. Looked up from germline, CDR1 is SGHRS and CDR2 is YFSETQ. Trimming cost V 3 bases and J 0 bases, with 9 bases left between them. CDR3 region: CASSSPGANYGYTF. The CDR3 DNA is TGCGCCAGCAGCTCCCCGGGAGCTAACTATGGCTACACCTTC.

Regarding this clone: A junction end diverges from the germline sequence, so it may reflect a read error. As DNA, the CDR3 is TGTGCCAGTAGTTCCCCCGGGGGTGGACAGGCCTTTATCTTC. Translated, it gives CASSSPGGGQAFIF. The gene calls are TRBV19 and TRBJ2-1; D is possibly TRBD1 (7 bases). The CDR3 is 14 residues long. Germline V gene lookup returns CDR1 LNHDA and CDR2 SQIVND (reference sequence).

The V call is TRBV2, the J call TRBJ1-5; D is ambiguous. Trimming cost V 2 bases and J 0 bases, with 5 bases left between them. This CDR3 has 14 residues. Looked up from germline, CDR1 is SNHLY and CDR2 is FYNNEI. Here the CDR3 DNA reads TGTGCCAGCAGTGAAATCTATAGCAATCAGCCCCAGCATTTT. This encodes CASSEIYSNQPQHF.

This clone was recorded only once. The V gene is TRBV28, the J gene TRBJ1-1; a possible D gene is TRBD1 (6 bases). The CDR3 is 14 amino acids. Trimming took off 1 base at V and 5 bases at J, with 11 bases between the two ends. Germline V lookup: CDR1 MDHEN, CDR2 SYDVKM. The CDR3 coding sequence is TGTGCCAGCAGTTTATTGGACAGTGGGACTGAAGCTTTCTTT. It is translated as CASSLLDSGTEAFF.

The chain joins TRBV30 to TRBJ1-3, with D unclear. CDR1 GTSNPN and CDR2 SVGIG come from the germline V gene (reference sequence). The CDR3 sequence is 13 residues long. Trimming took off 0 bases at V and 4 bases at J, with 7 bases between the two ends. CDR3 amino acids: CAWSVSLGNTIYF. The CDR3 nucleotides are TGTGCCTGGAGTGTAAGCTTAGGAAACACCATATATTTT.

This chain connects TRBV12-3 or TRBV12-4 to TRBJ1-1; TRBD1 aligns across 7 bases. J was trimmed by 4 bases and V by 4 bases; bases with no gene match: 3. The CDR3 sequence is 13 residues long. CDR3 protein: CASSSGQITEAFF. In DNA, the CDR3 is TGTGCCAGCAGTTCGGGACAGATCACTGAAGCTTTCTTT.

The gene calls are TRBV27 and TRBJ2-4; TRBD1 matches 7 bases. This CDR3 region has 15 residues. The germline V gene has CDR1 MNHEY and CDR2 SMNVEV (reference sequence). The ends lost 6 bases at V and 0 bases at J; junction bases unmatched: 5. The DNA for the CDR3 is TGTGCCAGCAGAACACAGGGGCGAGCCAAAAACATTCAGTACTTC. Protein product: CASRTQGRAKNIQYF.

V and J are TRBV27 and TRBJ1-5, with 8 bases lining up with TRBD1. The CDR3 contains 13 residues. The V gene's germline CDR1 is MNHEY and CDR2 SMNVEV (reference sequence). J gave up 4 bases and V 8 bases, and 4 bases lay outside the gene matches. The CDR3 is CASGTGKNQPQHF. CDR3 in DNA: TGTGCCAGCGGGACAGGCAAAAATCAGCCCCAGCATTTT.

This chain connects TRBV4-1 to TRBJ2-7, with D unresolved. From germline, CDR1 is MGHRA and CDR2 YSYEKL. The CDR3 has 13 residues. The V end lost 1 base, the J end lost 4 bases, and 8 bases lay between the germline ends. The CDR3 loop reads CASSQVPSYEQYF. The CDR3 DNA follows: TGCGCCAGCAGCCAAGTACCCAGTTACGAGCAGTACTTC.

The CDR3 protein is CASTPSGNQPQHF. Written as DNA, the CDR3 is TGTGCCAGCACCCCCTCTGGCAATCAGCCCCAGCATTTT. The V gene is TRBV5-8, the J gene TRBJ1-5, with no clear D. The germline V and J ends were trimmed by 6 bases and 2 bases, with 9 bases remaining between them. Germline CDR1 is SGHTS and CDR2 is YDEGEE. The CDR3 has 13 amino acids.